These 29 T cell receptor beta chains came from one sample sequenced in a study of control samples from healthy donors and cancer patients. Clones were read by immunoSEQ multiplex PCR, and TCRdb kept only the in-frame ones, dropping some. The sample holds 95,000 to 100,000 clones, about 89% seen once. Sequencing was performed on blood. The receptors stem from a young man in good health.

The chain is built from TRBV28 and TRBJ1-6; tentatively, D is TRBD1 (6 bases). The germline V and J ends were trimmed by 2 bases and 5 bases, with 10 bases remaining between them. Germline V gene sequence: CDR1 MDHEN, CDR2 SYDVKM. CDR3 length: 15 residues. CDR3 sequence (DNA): TGTGCCAGCAGTTTACCGGACAGAAATAATTCACCCCTCCACTTT. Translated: CASSLPDRNNSPLHF.

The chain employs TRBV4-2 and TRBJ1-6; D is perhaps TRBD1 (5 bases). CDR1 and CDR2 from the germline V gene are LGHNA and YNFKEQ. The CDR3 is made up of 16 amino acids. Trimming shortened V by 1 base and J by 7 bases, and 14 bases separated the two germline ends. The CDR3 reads CASSQGVGGNNSPLHF. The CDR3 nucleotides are TGTGCCAGCAGCCAAGGGGTGGGGGGAAACAATTCACCCCTCCACTTT.

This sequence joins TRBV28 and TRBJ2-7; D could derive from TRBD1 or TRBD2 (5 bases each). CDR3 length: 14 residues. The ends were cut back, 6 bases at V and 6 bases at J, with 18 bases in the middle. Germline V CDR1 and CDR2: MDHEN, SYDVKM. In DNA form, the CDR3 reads TGTGCCAGCAGCTCTGGGACGTTCTGGGCCGAGCAGTACTTC. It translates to CASSSGTFWAEQYF.

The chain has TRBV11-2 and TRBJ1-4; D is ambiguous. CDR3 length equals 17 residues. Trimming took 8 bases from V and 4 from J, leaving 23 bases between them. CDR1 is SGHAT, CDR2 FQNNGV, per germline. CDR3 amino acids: CASEKGLRLQNNEKLFF. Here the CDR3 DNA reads TGTGCCAGCGAGAAGGGCCTTCGTCTGCAAAATAATGAAAAACTGTTTTTT.

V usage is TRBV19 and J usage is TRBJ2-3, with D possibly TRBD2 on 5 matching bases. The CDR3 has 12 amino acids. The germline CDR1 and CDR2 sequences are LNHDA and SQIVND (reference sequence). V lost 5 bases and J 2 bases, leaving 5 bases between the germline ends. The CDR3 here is CASSRDTDTQYF. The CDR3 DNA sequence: TGTGCCAGTAGTCGGGACACAGATACGCAGTATTTT.

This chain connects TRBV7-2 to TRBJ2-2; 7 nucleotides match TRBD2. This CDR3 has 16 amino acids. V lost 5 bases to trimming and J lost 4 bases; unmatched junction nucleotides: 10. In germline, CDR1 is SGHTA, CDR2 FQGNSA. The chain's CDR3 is CASSPTAGVITGELFF. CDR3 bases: TGTGCCAGCAGCCCGACGGCGGGAGTTATCACCGGGGAGCTGTTTTTT. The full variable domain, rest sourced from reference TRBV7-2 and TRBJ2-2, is GAGVSQSPSNKVTEKGKDVELRCDPISGHTALYWYRQSLGQGLEFLIYFQGNSAPDKSGLPSDRFSAERTGGSVSTLTIQRTQQEDSAVYLCASSPTAGVITGELFFGEGSRLTVL.

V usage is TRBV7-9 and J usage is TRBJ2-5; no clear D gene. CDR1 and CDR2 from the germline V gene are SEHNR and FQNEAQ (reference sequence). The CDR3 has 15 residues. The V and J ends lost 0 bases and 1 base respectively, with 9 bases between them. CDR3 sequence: CASSLALWVQETQYF. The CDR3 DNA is TGTGCCAGCAGCTTAGCGCTGTGGGTCCAAGAGACCCAGTACTTC.

The CDR3 reads CASGGEDNQPQHF. Written as DNA, the CDR3 is TGTGCCAGCGGGGGGGAGGACAATCAGCCCCAGCATTTT. V usage is TRBV12-3 or TRBV12-4 and J usage is TRBJ1-5; D may be TRBD1 (5 bases). The V gene lost 8 bases and the J gene lost 3 bases, with 11 bases spanning the gap. CDR3 size: 13 residues.

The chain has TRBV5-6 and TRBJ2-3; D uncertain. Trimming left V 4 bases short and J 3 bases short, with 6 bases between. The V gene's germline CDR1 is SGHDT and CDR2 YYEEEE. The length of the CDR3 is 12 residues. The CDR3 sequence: CASSRQTDTQYF. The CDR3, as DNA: TGTGCCAGCAGCCGGCAAACAGATACGCAGTATTTT.

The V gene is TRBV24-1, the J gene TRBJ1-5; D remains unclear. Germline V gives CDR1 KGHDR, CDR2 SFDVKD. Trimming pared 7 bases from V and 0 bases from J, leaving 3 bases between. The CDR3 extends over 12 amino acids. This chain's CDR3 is CATSNSNQPQHF. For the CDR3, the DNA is TGTGCCACCAGCAATAGCAATCAGCCCCAGCATTTT.

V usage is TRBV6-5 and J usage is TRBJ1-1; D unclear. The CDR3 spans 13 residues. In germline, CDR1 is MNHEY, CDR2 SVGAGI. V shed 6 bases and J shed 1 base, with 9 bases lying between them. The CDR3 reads CASRREENTEAFF. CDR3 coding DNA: TGTGCCAGCAGGAGGGAGGAGAACACTGAAGCTTTCTTT.

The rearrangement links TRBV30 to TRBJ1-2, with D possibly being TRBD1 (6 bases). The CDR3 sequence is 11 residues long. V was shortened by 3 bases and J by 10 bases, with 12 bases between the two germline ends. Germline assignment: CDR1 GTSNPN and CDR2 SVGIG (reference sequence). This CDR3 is CAWRVRGDYTF. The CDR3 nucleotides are TGTGCCTGGAGGGTCAGGGGCGACTACACCTTC.

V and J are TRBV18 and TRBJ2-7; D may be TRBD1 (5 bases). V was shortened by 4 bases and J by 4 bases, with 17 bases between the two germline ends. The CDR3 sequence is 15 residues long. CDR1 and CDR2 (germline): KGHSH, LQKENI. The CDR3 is CASSLGPLGAYEQYF. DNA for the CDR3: TGTGCCAGCTCACTCGGACCCCTTGGGGCTTACGAGCAGTACTTC.

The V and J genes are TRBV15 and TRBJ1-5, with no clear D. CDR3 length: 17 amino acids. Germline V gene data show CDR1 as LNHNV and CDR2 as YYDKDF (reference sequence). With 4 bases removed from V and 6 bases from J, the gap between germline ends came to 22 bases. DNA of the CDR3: TGTGCCACCAGCACTCCTTCCGGGAAGCCTCCTGGTCAGCCCCAGCATTTT. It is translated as CATSTPSGKPPGQPQHF.

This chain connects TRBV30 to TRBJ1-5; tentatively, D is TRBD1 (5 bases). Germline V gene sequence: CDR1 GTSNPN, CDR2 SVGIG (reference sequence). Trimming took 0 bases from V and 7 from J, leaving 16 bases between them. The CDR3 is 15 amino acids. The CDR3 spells CAWSVSRQGSQPQHF. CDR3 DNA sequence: TGTGCCTGGAGTGTTTCCCGGCAGGGTAGCCAGCCCCAGCATTTT. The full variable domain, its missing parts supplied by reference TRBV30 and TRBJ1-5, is SQTIHQWPATLVQPVGSPLSLECTVEGTSNPNLYWYRQAAGRGLQLLFYSVGIGQISSEVPQNLSASRPQDRQFILSSKKLLLSDSGFYLCAWSVSRQGSQPQHFGDGTRLSIL.

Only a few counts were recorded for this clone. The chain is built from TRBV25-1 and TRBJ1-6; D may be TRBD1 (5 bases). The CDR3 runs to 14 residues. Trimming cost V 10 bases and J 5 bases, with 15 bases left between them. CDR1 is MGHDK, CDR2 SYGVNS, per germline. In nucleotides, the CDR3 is TGTGCCACCCGGGGGGGGTATAATAATTCACCCCTCCACTTT. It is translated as CATRGGYNNSPLHF.

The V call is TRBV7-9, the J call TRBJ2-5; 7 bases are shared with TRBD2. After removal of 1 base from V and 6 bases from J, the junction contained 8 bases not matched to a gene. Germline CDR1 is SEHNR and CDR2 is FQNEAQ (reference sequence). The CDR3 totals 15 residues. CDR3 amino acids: CASSLVAGRVQTQYF. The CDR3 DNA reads TGTGCCAGCAGCTTAGTAGCGGGTCGTGTGCAGACCCAGTACTTC.

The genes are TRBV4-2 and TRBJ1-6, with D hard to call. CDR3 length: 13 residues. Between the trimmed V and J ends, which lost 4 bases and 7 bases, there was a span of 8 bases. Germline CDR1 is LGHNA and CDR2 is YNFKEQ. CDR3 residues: CASSPLRNSPLHF. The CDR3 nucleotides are TGTGCCAGCAGCCCACTTCGGAATTCACCCCTCCACTTT.

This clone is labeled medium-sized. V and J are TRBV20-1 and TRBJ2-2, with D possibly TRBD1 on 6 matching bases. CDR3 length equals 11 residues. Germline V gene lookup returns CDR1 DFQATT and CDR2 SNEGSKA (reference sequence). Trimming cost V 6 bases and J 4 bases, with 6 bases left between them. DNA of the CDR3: TGCAGTGCCAGGGGCACCGGGGAGCTGTTTTTT. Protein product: CSARGTGELFF.

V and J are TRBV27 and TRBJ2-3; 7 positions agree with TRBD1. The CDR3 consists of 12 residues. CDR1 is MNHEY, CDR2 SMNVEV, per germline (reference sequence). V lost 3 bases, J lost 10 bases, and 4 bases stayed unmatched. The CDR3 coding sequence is TGTGCCAGCAGTTTTTCAGGGACAGCGCAGTATTTT. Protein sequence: CASSFSGTAQYF.

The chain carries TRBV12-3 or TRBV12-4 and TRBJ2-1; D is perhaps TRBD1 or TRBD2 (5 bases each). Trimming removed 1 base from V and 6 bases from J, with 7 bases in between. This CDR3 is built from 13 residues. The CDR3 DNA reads TGTGCCAGCAGTTTAGGAGGGGTCAATGAGCAGTTCTTC. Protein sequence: CASSLGGVNEQFF.

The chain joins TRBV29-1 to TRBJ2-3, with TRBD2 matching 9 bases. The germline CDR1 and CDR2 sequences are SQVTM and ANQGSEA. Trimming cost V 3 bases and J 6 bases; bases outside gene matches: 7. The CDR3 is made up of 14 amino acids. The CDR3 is CSVDGGGAGDTQYF. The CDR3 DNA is TGCAGCGTTGATGGCGGGGGGGCTGGGGATACGCAGTATTTT.

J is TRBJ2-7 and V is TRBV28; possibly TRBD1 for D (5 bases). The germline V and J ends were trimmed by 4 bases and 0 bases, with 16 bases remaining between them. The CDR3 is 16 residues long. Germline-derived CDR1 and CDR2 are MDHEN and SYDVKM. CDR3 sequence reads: CASSSAETASSYEQYV. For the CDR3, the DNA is TGTGCCAGCAGTTCTGCGGAGACAGCGAGCTCCTACGAGCAGTACGTC.

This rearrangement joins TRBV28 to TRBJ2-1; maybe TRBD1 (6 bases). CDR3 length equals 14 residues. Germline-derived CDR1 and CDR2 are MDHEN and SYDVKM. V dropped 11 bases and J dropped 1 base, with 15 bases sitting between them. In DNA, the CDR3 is TGTGCCGGACGACACCAGGGGTCCTACAATGAGCAGTTCTTC. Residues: CAGRHQGSYNEQFF.

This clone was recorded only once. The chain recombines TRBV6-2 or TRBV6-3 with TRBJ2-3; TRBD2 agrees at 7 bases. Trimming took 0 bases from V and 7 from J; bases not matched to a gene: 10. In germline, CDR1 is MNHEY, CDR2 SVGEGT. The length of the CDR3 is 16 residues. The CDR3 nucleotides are TGTGCCAGCAGTTACTCGCCGGCTGGGACTACAAATACGCAGTATTTT. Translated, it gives CASSYSPAGTTNTQYF.

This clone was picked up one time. In nucleotides, the CDR3 is TGCGCCAGCAGCTTGGATTTTGGACGTAACACCGGGGAGCTGTTTTTT. Its translation is CASSLDFGRNTGELFF. The chain combines TRBV5-1 with TRBJ2-2; D is unresolved. V was clipped by 0 bases and J by 2 bases, with 11 bases between them. Germline lookup yields CDR1 SGHRS and CDR2 YFSETQ. The CDR3 totals 16 residues.

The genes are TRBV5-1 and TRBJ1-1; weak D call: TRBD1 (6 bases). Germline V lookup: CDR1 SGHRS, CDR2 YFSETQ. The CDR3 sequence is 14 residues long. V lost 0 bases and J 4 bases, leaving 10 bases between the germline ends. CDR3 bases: TGCGCCAGCAGCTTGGAGTGGGGGGCCACTGAAGCTTTCTTT. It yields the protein CASSLEWGATEAFF. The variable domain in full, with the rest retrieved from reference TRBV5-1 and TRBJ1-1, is KAGVTQTPRYLIKTRGQQVTLSCSPISGHRSVSWYQQTPGQGLQFLFEYFSETQRNKGNFPGRFSGRQFSNSRSEMNVSTLELGDSALYLCASSLEWGATEAFFGQGTRLTVV.

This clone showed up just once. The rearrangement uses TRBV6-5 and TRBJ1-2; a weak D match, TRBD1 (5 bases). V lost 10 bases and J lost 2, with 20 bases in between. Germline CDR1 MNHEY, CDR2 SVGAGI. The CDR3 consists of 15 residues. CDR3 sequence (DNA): TGTGCCACCACTCAACTCCGGGACGGAAACTATGGCTACACCTTC. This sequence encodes CATTQLRDGNYGYTF.

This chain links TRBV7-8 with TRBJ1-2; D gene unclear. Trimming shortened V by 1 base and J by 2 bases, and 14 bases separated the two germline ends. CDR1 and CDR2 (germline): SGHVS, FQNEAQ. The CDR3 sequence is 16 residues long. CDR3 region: CASSLGVGGPNYGYTF. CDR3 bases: TGTGCCAGCAGCTTAGGGGTCGGAGGACCCAACTATGGCTACACCTTC.